This T cell receptor (beta chain) was sequenced in a study of blood T cell repertoires in COVID-19. This clone has only one observation. Libraries were prepared by immunoSEQ multiplex PCR; TCRdb keeps only in-frame clonotypes and omits some of them. The sample lists about 220,000 clones, roughly nine tenths seen once, with 0.72% in the top ten. The sample consisted of peripheral blood. This clonotype originated in a man aged 35 to 55 with acute or convalescent COVID-19.

The DNA of the CDR3 is TGCGCCAGCAGCCAAGATGGAGGGAGGTATCCCTACAATGAGCAGTTCTTC. Translated: CASSQDGGRYPYNEQFF. The chain recombines TRBV4-3 with TRBJ2-1; D perhaps matches TRBD2 (6 bases). There are 17 residues in the CDR3. The V and J ends lost 0 bases and 2 bases respectively, with 14 bases between them. Germline values: CDR1 LGHNA, CDR2 YSLEER.